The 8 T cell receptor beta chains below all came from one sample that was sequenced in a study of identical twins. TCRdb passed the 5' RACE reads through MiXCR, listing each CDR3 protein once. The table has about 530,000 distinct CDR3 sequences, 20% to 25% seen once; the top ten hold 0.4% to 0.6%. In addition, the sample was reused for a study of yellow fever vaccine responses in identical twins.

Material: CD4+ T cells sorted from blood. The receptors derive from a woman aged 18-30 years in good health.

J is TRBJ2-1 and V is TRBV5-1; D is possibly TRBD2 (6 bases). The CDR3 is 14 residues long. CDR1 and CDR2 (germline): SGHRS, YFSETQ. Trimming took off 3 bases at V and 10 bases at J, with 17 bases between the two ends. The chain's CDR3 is CASSSGTARMEQFF. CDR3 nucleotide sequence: TGCGCCAGCAGCTCCGGGACTGCGCGAATGGAGCAGTTCTTC.

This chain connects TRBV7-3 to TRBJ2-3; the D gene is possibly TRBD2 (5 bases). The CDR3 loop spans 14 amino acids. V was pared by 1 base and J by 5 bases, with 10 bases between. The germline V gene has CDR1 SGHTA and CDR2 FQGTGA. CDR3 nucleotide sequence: TGTGCCAGCAGCTTAAATGGGAGAATAGATACGCAGTATTTT. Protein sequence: CASSLNGRIDTQYF.

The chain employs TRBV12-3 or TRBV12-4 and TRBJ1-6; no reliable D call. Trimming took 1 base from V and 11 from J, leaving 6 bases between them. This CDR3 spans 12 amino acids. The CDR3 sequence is CASSLGGAPLHF. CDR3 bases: TGTGCCAGCAGTTTAGGTGGGGCACCCCTCCACTTT.

CDR3 DNA: TGTGCCACCAGTGCTCTACGGCCAGACGGGGAGCAGTTCTTC. This translates into CATSALRPDGEQFF. V and J are TRBV24-1 and TRBJ2-1, with D unclear. Trimming took off 5 bases at V and 10 bases at J, with 17 bases between the two ends. From germline, CDR1 is KGHDR and CDR2 SFDVKD. The CDR3 has 14 amino acids.

The CDR3 DNA reads TGTGCCAGCAGCTTAGTTTCCGGGGTTGAGACTGAAGCTTTCTTT. Translating gives CASSLVSGVETEAFF. The chain uses TRBV7-9 and TRBJ1-1, with D unclear. V lost 1 base and J lost 5, with 14 bases in between. The germline gives CDR1 SEHNR, CDR2 FQNEAQ (reference sequence). The CDR3 has 15 amino acids.

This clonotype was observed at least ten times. The CDR3 region has the DNA TGTGCCAGCAGTTATTCCGCCCATACAGCGAACACTGAAGCTTTCTTT. Its protein is CASSYSAHTANTEAFF. The chain links TRBV6-5 to TRBJ1-1, with D hard to call. V was clipped by 3 bases and J by 1 base, with 15 bases between them. The germline CDR1 and CDR2 sequences are MNHEY and SVGAGI. The CDR3 loop spans 16 amino acids.

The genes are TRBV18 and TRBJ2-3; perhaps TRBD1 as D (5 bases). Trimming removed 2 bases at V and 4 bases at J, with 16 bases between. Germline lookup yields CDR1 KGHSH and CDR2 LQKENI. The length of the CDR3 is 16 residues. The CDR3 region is CASSPNGGQGADTQYF. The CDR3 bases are TGTGCCAGCTCACCAAACGGTGGGCAGGGCGCAGATACGCAGTATTTT.

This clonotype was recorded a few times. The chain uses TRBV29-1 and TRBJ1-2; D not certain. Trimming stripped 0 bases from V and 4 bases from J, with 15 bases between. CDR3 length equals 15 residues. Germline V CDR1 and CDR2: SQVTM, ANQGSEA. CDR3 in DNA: TGCAGCGTTGAAGATCTGGGATATAACTCCTATGGCTACACCTTC. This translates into CSVEDLGYNSYGYTF.